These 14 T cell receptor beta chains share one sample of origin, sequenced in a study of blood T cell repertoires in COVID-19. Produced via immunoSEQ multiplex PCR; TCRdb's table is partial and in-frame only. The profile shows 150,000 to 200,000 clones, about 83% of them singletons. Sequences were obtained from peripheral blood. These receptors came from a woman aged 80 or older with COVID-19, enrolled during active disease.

This CDR3 is CATERGGYSNQPQHF. CDR3 nucleotides: TGTGCCACCGAGAGGGGAGGATATAGCAATCAGCCCCAGCATTTT. V is TRBV15 and J is TRBJ1-5; weak D call: TRBD1 (5 bases). V lost 8 bases, J lost 0 bases, and 14 bases lay in between. CDR3 length: 15 residues. Per germline, CDR1 LNHNV and CDR2 YYDKDF (reference sequence). Drawing the rest from reference TRBV15 and TRBJ1-5, the complete variable domain is DAMVIQNPRYQVTQFGKPVTLSCSQTLNHNVMYWYQQKSSQAPKLLFHYYDKDFNNEADTPDNFQSRRPNTSFCFLDIRSPGLGDTAMYLCATERGGYSNQPQHFGDGTRLSIL.

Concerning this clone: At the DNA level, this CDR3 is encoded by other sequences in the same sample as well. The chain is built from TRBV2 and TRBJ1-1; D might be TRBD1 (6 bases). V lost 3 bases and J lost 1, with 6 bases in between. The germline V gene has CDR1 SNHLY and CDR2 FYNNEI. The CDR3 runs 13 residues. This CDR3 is CASSEGANTEAFF. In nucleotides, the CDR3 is TGTGCCAGCAGTGAGGGGGCGAACACTGAAGCTTTCTTT.

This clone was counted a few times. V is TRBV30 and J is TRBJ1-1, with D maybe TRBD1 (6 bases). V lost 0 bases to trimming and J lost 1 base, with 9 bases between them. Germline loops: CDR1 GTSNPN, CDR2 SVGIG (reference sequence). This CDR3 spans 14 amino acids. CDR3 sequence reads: CAWSVTGRNTEAFF. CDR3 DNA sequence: TGTGCCTGGAGTGTAACAGGGAGGAACACTGAAGCTTTCTTT.

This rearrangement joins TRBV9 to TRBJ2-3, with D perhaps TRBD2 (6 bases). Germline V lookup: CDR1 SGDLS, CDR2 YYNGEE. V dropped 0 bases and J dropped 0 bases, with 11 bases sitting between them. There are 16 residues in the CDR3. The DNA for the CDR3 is TGTGCCAGCAGCGTAGGTGGTAGCGGAAGCACAGATACGCAGTATTTT. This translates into CASSVGGSGSTDTQYF. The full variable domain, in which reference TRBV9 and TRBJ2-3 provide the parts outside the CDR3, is DSGVTQTPKHLITATGQRVTLRCSPRSGDLSVYWYQQSLDQGLQFLIQYYNGEERAKGNILERFSAQQFPDLHSELNLSSLELGDSALYFCASSVGGSGSTDTQYFGPGTRLTVL.

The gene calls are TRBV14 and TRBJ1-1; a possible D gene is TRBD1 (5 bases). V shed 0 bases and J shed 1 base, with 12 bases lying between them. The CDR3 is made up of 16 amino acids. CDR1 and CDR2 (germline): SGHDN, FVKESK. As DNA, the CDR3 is TGTGCCAGCAGCCAAGATAGGGAGGGGTGGAACACTGAAGCTTTCTTT. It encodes CASSQDREGWNTEAFF.

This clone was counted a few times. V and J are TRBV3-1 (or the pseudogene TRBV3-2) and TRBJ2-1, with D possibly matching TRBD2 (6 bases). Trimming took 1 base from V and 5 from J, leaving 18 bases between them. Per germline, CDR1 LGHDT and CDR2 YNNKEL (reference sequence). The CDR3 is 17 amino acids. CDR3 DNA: TGTGCCAGCAGCCAAGCCCAGACCCGGGACTGGGACAATGAGCAGTTCTTC. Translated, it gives CASSQAQTRDWDNEQFF.

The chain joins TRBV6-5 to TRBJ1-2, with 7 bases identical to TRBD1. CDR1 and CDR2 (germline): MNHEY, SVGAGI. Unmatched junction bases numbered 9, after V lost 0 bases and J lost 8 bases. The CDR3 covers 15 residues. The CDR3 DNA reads TGTGCCAGCAGTTACTCAGGTGGCAGGGGGGTAGGCTACACCTTC. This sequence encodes CASSYSGGRGVGYTF.

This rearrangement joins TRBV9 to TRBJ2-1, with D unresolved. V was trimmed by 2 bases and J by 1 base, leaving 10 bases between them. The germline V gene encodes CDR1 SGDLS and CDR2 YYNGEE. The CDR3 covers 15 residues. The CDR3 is CASSVQAPSYNEQFF. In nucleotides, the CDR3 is TGTGCCAGCAGCGTTCAGGCACCTTCCTACAATGAGCAGTTCTTC.

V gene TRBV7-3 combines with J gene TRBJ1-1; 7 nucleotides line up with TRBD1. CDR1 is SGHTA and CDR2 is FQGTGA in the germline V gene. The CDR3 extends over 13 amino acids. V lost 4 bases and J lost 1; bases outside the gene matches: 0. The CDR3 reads CASSWDRNTEAFF. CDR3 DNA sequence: TGTGCCAGCAGCTGGGACAGGAACACTGAAGCTTTCTTT. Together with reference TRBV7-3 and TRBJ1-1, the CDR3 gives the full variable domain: GAGVSQTPSNKVTEKGKYVELRCDPISGHTALYWYRQSLGQGPEFLIYFQGTGAADDSGLPNDRFFAVRPEGSVSTLKIQRTERGDSAVYLCASSWDRNTEAFFGQGTRLTVV.

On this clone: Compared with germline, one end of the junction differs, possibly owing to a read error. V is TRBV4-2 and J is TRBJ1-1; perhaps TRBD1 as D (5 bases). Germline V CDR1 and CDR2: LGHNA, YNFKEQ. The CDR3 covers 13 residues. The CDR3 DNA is TGTGCCAGCAGCCCATTTTCGGGGACTGAAGTTTTCTTT. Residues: CASSPFSGTEVFF.

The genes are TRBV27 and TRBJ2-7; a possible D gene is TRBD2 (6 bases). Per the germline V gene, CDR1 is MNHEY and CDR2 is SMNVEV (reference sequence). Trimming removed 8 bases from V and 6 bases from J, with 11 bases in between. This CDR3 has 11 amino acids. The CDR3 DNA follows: TGTGCCAGCTCCTTCGGGGGCGAGCAGTACTTC. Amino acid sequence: CASSFGGEQYF.

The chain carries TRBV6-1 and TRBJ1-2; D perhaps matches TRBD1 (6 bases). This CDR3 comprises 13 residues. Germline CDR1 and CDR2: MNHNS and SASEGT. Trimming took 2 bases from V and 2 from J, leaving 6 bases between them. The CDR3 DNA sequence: TGTGCCAGCAGTGAACAGGGGAACTATGGCTACACCTTC. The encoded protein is CASSEQGNYGYTF.

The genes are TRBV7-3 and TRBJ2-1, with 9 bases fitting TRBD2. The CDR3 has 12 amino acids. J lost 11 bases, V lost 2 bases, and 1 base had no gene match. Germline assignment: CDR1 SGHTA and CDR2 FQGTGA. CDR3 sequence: CASSLLAGQQFF. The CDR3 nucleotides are TGTGCCAGCAGCTTACTAGCGGGGCAGCAGTTCTTC.

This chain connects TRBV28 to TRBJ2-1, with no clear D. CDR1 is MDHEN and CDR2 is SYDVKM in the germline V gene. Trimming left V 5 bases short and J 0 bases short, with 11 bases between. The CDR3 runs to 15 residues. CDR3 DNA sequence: TGTGCCAGCAGTCCGGTCTTGAGCTCCTACAATGAGCAGTTCTTC. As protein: CASSPVLSSYNEQFF.